Below are 24 T cell receptor beta chains sequenced from a single sample in a study of blood T cell repertoires in COVID-19. This table comes from immunoSEQ multiplex PCR, and its TCRdb copy is limited to in-frame clones, with some not included. This sample yields roughly 80,000 clones, of which 75% to 90% are seen a single time; approximately 6.2% belongs to the top ten. Source material: peripheral blood. The receptors were gathered from a man aged 55-75 years with active or convalescent COVID-19.

The chain joins TRBV7-9 to TRBJ2-2, with a tentative D call TRBD1 (6 bases). Between the trimmed V and J ends, which lost 5 bases and 2 bases, there was a span of 15 bases. This CDR3 has 16 amino acids. CDR1 is SEHNR and CDR2 is FQNEAQ in the germline V gene (reference sequence). The CDR3 loop is CASSRTGLINTGELFF. Here the CDR3 DNA reads TGTGCCAGCAGCCGTACAGGGTTGATAAACACCGGGGAGCTGTTTTTT. The whole variable domain, filled in from reference TRBV7-9 and TRBJ2-2, reads DTGVSQNPRHKITKRGQNVTFRCDPISEHNRLYWYRQTLGQGPEFLTYFQNEAQLEKSRLLSDRFSAERPKGSFSTLEIQRTEQGDSAMYLCASSRTGLINTGELFFGEGSRLTVL.

V usage is TRBV7-2 and J usage is TRBJ1-2; D is ambiguous. The CDR3 spans 13 residues. Germline values: CDR1 SGHTA, CDR2 FQGNSA. Trimming took off 8 bases at V and 0 bases at J, with 10 bases between the two ends. DNA of the CDR3: TGTGCCAGCGGTACAGACCCTAACTATGGCTACACCTTC. Translated, it gives CASGTDPNYGYTF.

This chain links TRBV7-2 with TRBJ1-6; 8 nucleotides agree with TRBD1. V lost 1 base and J lost 5; bases outside the gene matches: 4. The CDR3 spans 16 residues. Germline assignment: CDR1 SGHTA and CDR2 FQGNSA. Here the CDR3 DNA reads TGTGCCAGCAGCTTAGACGGACAGGGTAATAATTCACCCCTCCACTTT. Translated, it gives CASSLDGQGNNSPLHF.

This clone was seen only once. The V gene is TRBV12-5, the J gene TRBJ2-3, with 14 bases matching TRBD2. The trim removed 6 bases at V and 2 bases at J, leaving 10 bases unmatched. CDR1 and CDR2 (germline): LGHNT, FRNRAP. The CDR3 consists of 18 residues. The DNA for the CDR3 is TGTGCTAGTGGCTGGACTAGCGGGGGGCCGTATCACACAGATACGCAGTATTTT. This sequence encodes CASGWTSGGPYHTDTQYF.

This clone occurred once. The chain recombines TRBV18 with TRBJ2-2, with TRBD2 matching over 9 bases. J gave up 5 bases and V 1 base, and 5 bases lay outside the gene matches. Per germline, CDR1 KGHSH and CDR2 LQKENI. CDR3 length: 16 residues. For the CDR3, the DNA is TGTGCCAGCTCACCACGGAGCGGGGGGCGGACCGGGGAGCTGTTTTTT. It specifies CASSPRSGGRTGELFF.

This chain uses TRBV7-2 with TRBJ1-4, with TRBD1 matching 8 bases. The CDR3 has 17 residues. Germline V gene sequence: CDR1 SGHTA, CDR2 FQGNSA. Losses at the gene ends were 0 bases for V and 4 bases for J; bases not matched to a gene: 7. The CDR3: CASSLAGTGTINEKLFF. The CDR3 DNA follows: TGTGCCAGCAGCTTAGCTGGGACAGGAACCATTAATGAAAAACTGTTTTTT.

This clone was counted once. This sequence joins TRBV7-9 and TRBJ2-2; a possible D gene is TRBD2 (5 bases). The length of the CDR3 is 13 residues. Per germline, CDR1 SEHNR and CDR2 FQNEAQ (reference sequence). V dropped 1 base and J dropped 5 bases, with 5 bases sitting between them. CDR3: CASSLGETGELFF. The CDR3 nucleotides are TGTGCCAGCAGCTTAGGGGAGACCGGGGAGCTGTTTTTT.

The CDR3 DNA follows: TGTGCCAGCAGCTTATCCCCTAGCGGGGATACGCAGTATTTT. Protein sequence: CASSLSPSGDTQYF. V is TRBV7-2 and J is TRBJ2-3; 8 positions match TRBD2. Per germline, CDR1 SGHTA and CDR2 FQGNSA. The CDR3 has 14 amino acids. V was pared by 2 bases and J by 6 bases, with 4 bases of the junction left unmatched.

V usage is TRBV5-1 and J usage is TRBJ2-1, with no clear D. The CDR3 covers 12 residues. Germline CDR1 reads SGHRS; CDR2 reads YFSETQ. V lost 0 bases and J lost 9, with 7 bases in between. Here the CDR3 reads CASSLVASEQFF. For the CDR3, the DNA is TGCGCCAGCAGCTTGGTAGCTTCTGAGCAGTTCTTC.

This chain links TRBV5-1 with TRBJ2-2, with D maybe TRBD1 (5 bases). This CDR3 is 15 amino acids long. Germline V lookup: CDR1 SGHRS, CDR2 YFSETQ. V lost 4 bases and J lost 0, with 10 bases in between. The CDR3 spells CASSPGNANTGELFF. CDR3 nucleotide sequence: TGCGCCAGCAGCCCAGGGAACGCGAACACCGGGGAGCTGTTTTTT.

This clone turned up a few times. The V and J genes are TRBV30 and TRBJ1-2, with D uncertain. V was trimmed by 0 bases and J by 5 bases, leaving 10 bases between them. The CDR3 consists of 13 residues. Germline CDR1 is GTSNPN and CDR2 is SVGIG (reference sequence). The CDR3 reads CAWSVYGTYGYTF. The CDR3 nucleotides are TGTGCCTGGAGTGTATACGGTACTTATGGCTACACCTTC.

This chain joins TRBV24-1 and TRBJ1-2, with D uncertain. V was pared by 4 bases and J by 0 bases, with 8 bases between. The CDR3 consists of 14 residues. From germline, CDR1 is KGHDR and CDR2 SFDVKD. DNA of the CDR3: TGTGCCACCAGTGACACCAGGACTAACTATGGCTACACCTTC. It specifies CATSDTRTNYGYTF.

DNA for the CDR3: TGTGCCAGCAGCATCAATAATCAGCCCCAGCATTTT. This gives the protein CASSINNQPQHF. The V gene is TRBV12-3 or TRBV12-4, the J gene TRBJ1-5; D call uncertain. The CDR3 loop spans 12 amino acids. Between the trimmed V and J ends, which lost 6 bases and 4 bases, there was a span of 7 bases.

The chain employs TRBV5-1 and TRBJ1-4; D ambiguous. With 3 bases removed from V and 8 bases from J, the gap between germline ends came to 14 bases. Germline CDR1 and CDR2: SGHRS and YFSETQ. This CDR3 is built from 14 residues. CDR3 protein: CASSSGPGGEKLFF. The CDR3 DNA reads TGCGCCAGCAGCTCTGGGCCCGGAGGGGAAAAACTGTTTTTT.

This rearrangement joins TRBV7-8 to TRBJ2-5; TRBD2 agrees at 10 bases. Germline lookup yields CDR1 SGHVS and CDR2 FQNEAQ. Trimming at V came to 4 bases and at J to 5 bases, leaving 16 bases not matched to a gene. The CDR3 loop spans 18 amino acids. The CDR3 DNA is TGTGCCAGCAGCTACCGGGTAGCGGGGGGCTCGGGGACGGAGACCCAGTACTTC. It codes for CASSYRVAGGSGTETQYF.

The rearrangement links TRBV6-1 to TRBJ1-1; 12 positions match TRBD1. V trimming: 3 bases; J trimming: 5 bases; junction bases outside the gene matches: 7. In germline, CDR1 is MNHNS, CDR2 SASEGT. This CDR3 has 16 residues. Here the CDR3 DNA reads TGTGCCAGCAGTGAGCGGGACAGGGGGCGACGAACTGAAGCTTTCTTT. Translated: CASSERDRGRRTEAFF.

The rearrangement joins TRBV5-4 to TRBJ2-1; 7 bases are a match to TRBD2. The CDR3 sequence is 15 residues long. After removal of 3 bases from V and 4 bases from J, the junction contained 7 bases not matched to a gene. Looked up from germline, CDR1 is SGHNT and CDR2 is YYREEE (reference sequence). The CDR3 reads CASSYVGGEYNEQFF. Here the CDR3 DNA reads TGTGCCAGCAGCTACGTTGGGGGGGAGTACAATGAGCAGTTCTTC.

This clone was seen more than once but under ten times. The chain is built from TRBV7-9 and TRBJ1-4; D unresolved. CDR3 length: 14 amino acids. CDR1 SEHNR and CDR2 FQNEAQ come from the germline V gene (reference sequence). Trimming removed 1 base at V and 4 bases at J, with 7 bases between. The CDR3 spells CASSLGGINEKLFF. The CDR3, as DNA: TGTGCCAGCAGCTTAGGCGGAATTAATGAAAAACTGTTTTTT.

The chain joins TRBV9 to TRBJ1-1, with D unresolved. V was clipped by 0 bases and J by 4 bases, with 10 bases between them. Germline V CDR1 and CDR2: SGDLS, YYNGEE. The CDR3 spans 14 residues. The CDR3 nucleotides are TGTGCCAGCAGCGTAGCTGGGGAGAGCACTGAAGCTTTCTTT. Its translation: CASSVAGESTEAFF.

This clone was seen a handful of times. The V call is TRBV11-2, the J call TRBJ2-2; the D is unclear. The CDR3 spans 12 residues. V gave up 0 bases and J gave up 14 bases, with 10 bases separating them. Germline V lookup: CDR1 SGHAT, CDR2 FQNNGV. CDR3 sequence: CASSLDRVTLFF. CDR3 DNA sequence: TGTGCCAGCAGCTTAGATCGTGTGACACTGTTTTTT.

The J gene is TRBJ1-5, the V gene TRBV15; possibly TRBD1 for D (5 bases). Germline V CDR1 and CDR2: LNHNV, YYDKDF (reference sequence). The germline V and J ends were trimmed by 3 bases and 5 bases, with 17 bases remaining between them. The CDR3 sequence is 16 residues long. In nucleotides, the CDR3 is TGTGCCACCAGCAGGGACACTTATTACCTCGATCAGCCCCAGCATTTT. This encodes CATSRDTYYLDQPQHF. Full variable domain (remainder filled in from reference TRBV15 and TRBJ1-5): DAMVIQNPRYQVTQFGKPVTLSCSQTLNHNVMYWYQQKSSQAPKLLFHYYDKDFNNEADTPDNFQSRRPNTSFCFLDIRSPGLGDTAMYLCATSRDTYYLDQPQHFGDGTRLSIL.

The V and J genes are TRBV6-5 and TRBJ2-2, with 10 positions matching TRBD1. CDR1 is MNHEY and CDR2 is SVGAGI in the germline V gene. This CDR3 has 14 residues. V shed 4 bases and J 7 bases; nucleotides not matched to a gene: 3. This chain's CDR3 is CASSSTGGGGELFF. The CDR3 DNA reads as TGTGCCAGCAGTTCGACAGGGGGCGGCGGGGAGCTGTTTTTT.

This chain links TRBV18 with TRBJ2-2; TRBD2 is a possible D gene (5 bases). The germline CDR1 and CDR2 sequences are KGHSH and LQKENI. The CDR3 spans 13 residues. V was trimmed by 2 bases and J by 6 bases, leaving 7 bases between them. CDR3 in amino acids: CASSPARAGELFF. The CDR3 region has the DNA TGTGCCAGCTCACCAGCGAGGGCCGGGGAGCTGTTTTTT.

CDR3: CASSLRGGTEAFF. CDR3 DNA sequence: TGTGCCAGCAGCTTAAGGGGAGGTACTGAAGCTTTCTTT. This chain joins TRBV11-3 and TRBJ1-1, with D possibly being TRBD1 (5 bases). The V end lost 2 bases, the J end lost 5 bases, and 9 bases lay between the germline ends. Germline lookup yields CDR1 SGHNT and CDR2 YENEEA. The CDR3 covers 13 residues.